This TCR beta chain was recovered during a study of T cells in Graves' hyperthyroidism and ophthalmopathy. CDR3 size: 19 residues. The V gene's germline CDR1 is DFQATT and CDR2 SNEGSKA (reference sequence). V was trimmed by 0 bases and J by 0 bases, leaving 21 bases between them. General study results and limits: Clonotypes that were expanded in thyroid above 0.001 mostly appeared in blood too. Prediction of ophthalmopathy progression came a median 6.5 months pre-onset.

From RNA transcripts, TCR beta CDR3 regions were amplified. The TCR CDR3 was amplified in a first-round RT-PCR using the HTBI primer set. TCRdb reprocessed the multiplex PCR reads via MiXCR and lists one record per CDR3 protein. The data contain nearly 750,000 distinct CDR3 sequences, 35% of them singletons. This clonotype was seen a handful of times. Its antigen is still unknown. The sequenced sample consisted of blood. This chain links TRBV20-1 with TRBJ1-5; no clear D gene. This receptor was taken from a woman aged 40 to 50 with Graves' hyperthyroidism. The CDR3 protein is CSAREGGGHSLNSNQPQHF. CDR3 in DNA: TGCAGTGCTAGAGAGGGCGGCGGCCACTCTCTAAATAGCAATCAGCCCCAGCATTTT.